The 27 T cell receptor beta chains listed next were all sequenced from one sample in a study of T cell repertoires in cytomegalovirus infection (dated by TCRdb to between 2019 and 2020). The instrument was an Illumina HiSeq 1500. Using fastp at Q25 and MiXCR, TCRdb reprocessed the public reads and kept productive beta chains. Every entry covers one CDR3 protein and lists the most common genes and DNA from its rows. The sample contains some 900,000 distinct CDR3 sequences, 30% to 35% of them found a single time. Jointly, the top ten make up around 12% of the sample. No antigen has been assigned to these receptors. The sample's treatment or condition label is to be understood as: in vitro stimulation with specific CMV peptide epitopes to enrich CMV-specific T cells. The source material was cultured CD8+ T cells from PBMCs, sampled from culture after CMV antigen stimulation. These receptors were collected from a human donor in good health (CMV status not recorded). Some clones in this sample may be carry-over from other donors' samples.

The table lists this clonotype with many counts. The chain couples TRBV5-8 to TRBJ1-1; D uncertain. This CDR3 comprises 13 residues. Trimming left V 2 bases short and J 5 bases short, with 10 bases between. In germline, CDR1 is SGHTS, CDR2 YDEGEE. The CDR3 loop is CASSFAVGTEAFF. CDR3 DNA sequence: TGTGCCAGCAGCTTCGCCGTTGGAACTGAAGCTTTCTTT. Full variable domain (outside the CDR3, taken from reference TRBV5-8 and TRBJ1-1): EAGVTQSPTHLIKTRGQQATLRCSPISGHTSVYWYQQALGLGLQFLLWYDEGEERNRGNFPPRFSGRQFPNYSSELNVNALELEDSALYLCASSFAVGTEAFFGQGTRLTVV.

On this clonotype: Mismatch with germline at one junction end may stem from a read error. The rearrangement uses TRBV27 and TRBJ1-6; D is undetermined. The CDR3 is made up of 17 amino acids. Germline CDR1 and CDR2: MNHEY and SMNVEV (reference sequence). The CDR3 nucleotides read TGTGCCAGCAGTGCTCGCGCCAGGACCACTAAAAATTCATCCCTCCACTTT. Translated, it gives CASSARARTTKNSSLHF.

This clonotype occurred many times. The chain couples TRBV7-8 to TRBJ2-6; D call uncertain. The CDR3 totals 16 residues. V dropped 1 base and J dropped 3 bases, with 10 bases sitting between them. The germline CDR1 and CDR2 sequences are SGHVS and FQNEAQ. The CDR3 protein is CASSLVGYLGANVLTF. CDR3 in DNA: TGTGCCAGCAGCTTAGTTGGGTACCTTGGGGCCAACGTCCTGACTTTC.

V and J are TRBV6-5 and TRBJ2-6; D is possibly TRBD1 or TRBD2 (7 bases each). The CDR3 extends over 16 amino acids. Trimming removed 8 bases at V and 0 bases at J, with 14 bases between. In germline, CDR1 is MNHEY, CDR2 SVGAGI. The CDR3 is CASGGGGYSGANVLTF. Written as DNA, the CDR3 is TGTGCCAGCGGGGGAGGGGGCTACTCTGGGGCCAACGTCCTGACTTTC.

The rearrangement uses TRBV7-9 and TRBJ2-1, with D unclear. Germline V gene sequence: CDR1 SEHNR, CDR2 FQNEAQ (reference sequence). Trimming removed 5 bases at V and 2 bases at J, with 10 bases between. The CDR3 runs 14 residues. The CDR3 loop is CASSAVTPYNEQFF. The CDR3 nucleotides read TGTGCCAGCAGCGCCGTTACGCCCTACAATGAGCAGTTCTTC.

In this sample, this clonotype turned up many times. This chain connects TRBV7-3 to TRBJ1-1; a weak D match, TRBD1 (5 bases). V lost 3 bases, J lost 3 bases, and 11 bases lay in between. CDR3 length: 14 residues. Germline CDR1 is SGHTA and CDR2 is FQGTGA. The CDR3 is CASSFRGPDTEAFF. CDR3 nucleotide sequence: TGTGCCAGCAGCTTTAGGGGCCCGGACACTGAAGCTTTCTTT.

This clonotype was recorded a few times. This chain connects TRBV19 to TRBJ2-7; possible D gene TRBD1, 5 bases. CDR3 size: 13 residues. Trimming shortened V by 8 bases and J by 6 bases, and 17 bases separated the two germline ends. Germline V gene lookup returns CDR1 LNHDA and CDR2 SQIVND (reference sequence). CDR3 in DNA: TGTGCCAGTGGCCTGCAGGGTCTCGGCGAGCAGTACTTC. This codes for CASGLQGLGEQYF.

The chain has TRBV7-9 and TRBJ1-2; the D gene is possibly TRBD1 (5 bases). CDR1 and CDR2 (germline): SEHNR, FQNEAQ (reference sequence). The V end was cut by 5 bases, the J end by 3 bases, with 13 bases between. This CDR3 has 14 amino acids. CDR3 nucleotides: TGTGCCAGCAGCGACGACGGGGCGTACTATGGCTACACCTTC. Its translation: CASSDDGAYYGYTF.

The rearrangement joins TRBV28 to TRBJ2-5, with D perhaps TRBD1 or TRBD2 (5 bases each). V lost 7 bases and J 4 bases, leaving 13 bases between the germline ends. The CDR3 is 13 amino acids. The germline V gene encodes CDR1 MDHEN and CDR2 SYDVKM. The CDR3 nucleotides are TGTGCCAGCAACGGGGCGTCTCTAGAGACCCAGTACTTC. Translating gives CASNGASLETQYF.

This clonotype was picked up a small number of times. The chain has TRBV7-6 and TRBJ2-5; TRBD1 is a possible D gene (6 bases). CDR3 length equals 20 residues. V was pared by 0 bases and J by 1 base, with 24 bases between. Germline V gives CDR1 SGHVS, CDR2 FNYEAQ. CDR3 sequence (DNA): TGTGCCAGCAGCTTAGCGGGGGACACCGTGGCGACTATATTCCAAGAGACCCAGTACTTC. This translates into CASSLAGDTVATIFQETQYF.

This clonotype turned up a few times. The CDR3 DNA reads TGTGCCAGCAGCTTAGTAGGGGGCGCAGCGAACGAGCAGTACTTC. Translating it yields CASSLVGGAANEQYF. The rearrangement joins TRBV7-9 to TRBJ2-7; the match to TRBD1 covers 7 bases. The CDR3 runs 15 residues. Germline lookup yields CDR1 SEHNR and CDR2 FQNEAQ (reference sequence). Germline trimming cut 1 base from V and 5 bases from J; bases unmatched to any gene: 8. Complete variable domain (other parts from reference TRBV7-9 and TRBJ2-7): DTGVSQNPRHKITKRGQNVTFRCDPISEHNRLYWYRQTLGQGPEFLTYFQNEAQLEKSRLLSDRFSAERPKGSFSTLEIQRTEQGDSAMYLCASSLVGGAANEQYFGPGTRLTVT.

This clonotype has more than one count but fewer than ten. The V call is TRBV20-1, the J call TRBJ2-1; TRBD2 aligns across 9 bases. Germline CDR1 DFQATT, CDR2 SNEGSKA (reference sequence). The junction had 4 bases not matched to a gene; V was cut back by 3 bases and J by 7 bases. The CDR3 runs to 13 residues. The CDR3 bases are TGCAGTGCTAGTGCGGGGGGGAGGAATGAGCAGTTCTTC. It yields the protein CSASAGGRNEQFF.

This clonotype was seen only a few times. The chain carries TRBV7-4 and TRBJ2-2; 8 bases line up with TRBD2. From germline, CDR1 is SGHVT and CDR2 SQSDAQ. The junction had 7 bases not matched to a gene; V was cut back by 6 bases and J by 7 bases. This CDR3 spans 14 amino acids. The CDR3 reads CASRSAGGGGELFF. Here the CDR3 DNA reads TGTGCCAGCAGAAGCGCGGGGGGAGGCGGGGAGCTGTTTTTT.

The chain carries TRBV27 and TRBJ2-5; D is uncertain. Germline CDR1 is MNHEY and CDR2 is SMNVEV (reference sequence). V was shortened by 5 bases and J by 4 bases, with 14 bases between the two germline ends. This CDR3 contains 14 residues. The CDR3 sequence: CASSGPPFRETQYF. In DNA, the CDR3 is TGTGCCAGCAGTGGCCCCCCTTTCAGAGAGACCCAGTACTTC.

The V and J genes are TRBV6-6 and TRBJ2-1; possibly TRBD2 for D (5 bases). Trimming shortened V by 5 bases and J by 2 bases, and 13 bases separated the two germline ends. The CDR3 covers 15 residues. Germline values: CDR1 MNHNY, CDR2 SVGAGI (reference sequence). The CDR3 nucleotides are TGTGCCAGCAGTATTGGCGAGGGAACCTACAATGAGCAGTTCTTC. Protein product: CASSIGEGTYNEQFF.

The rearrangement links TRBV6-1 to TRBJ2-7; 8 nucleotides agree with TRBD2. The junction had 9 bases not matched to a gene; V was cut back by 5 bases and J by 3 bases. The CDR3 contains 15 residues. In germline, CDR1 is MNHNS, CDR2 SASEGT. For the CDR3, the DNA is TGTGCCAGCAGTTTAGGGATACTAGCGGACTACGAGCAGTACGTC. Amino acids: CASSLGILADYEQYV.

This clonotype was counted a few times. V and J are TRBV6-6 and TRBJ1-5; D might be TRBD1 (5 bases). Per the germline V gene, CDR1 is MNHNY and CDR2 is SVGAGI (reference sequence). There are 14 residues in the CDR3. Trimming stripped 5 bases from V and 8 bases from J, with 16 bases between. The CDR3 DNA reads TGTGCCAGCAGTCAGACCCGGGGGAAGGAGCCCCAGCATTTT. This gives the protein CASSQTRGKEPQHF.

The CDR3 DNA follows: TGTGCCAGTAGTATAGATCGCACAGGGGTTAATGAAAAACTGTTTTTT. Its protein is CASSIDRTGVNEKLFF. The gene calls are TRBV19 and TRBJ1-4, with TRBD1 matching 7 bases. Germline V gene sequence: CDR1 LNHDA, CDR2 SQIVND (reference sequence). The V and J ends lost 0 bases and 4 bases, in that order; junction bases with no gene match: 5. This CDR3 is built from 16 residues.

This clonotype was counted many times. The rearrangement joins TRBV7-9 to TRBJ1-5; 7 nucleotides align to TRBD1. The length of the CDR3 is 15 residues. Trimming at V came to 5 bases and at J to 4 bases, leaving 8 bases not matched to a gene. CDR1 and CDR2 (germline): SEHNR, FQNEAQ (reference sequence). The CDR3 loop is CASSATGTENQPQHF. CDR3 DNA sequence: TGTGCCAGCAGCGCCACCGGGACAGAGAATCAGCCCCAGCATTTT.

This clonotype was detected many times. This chain connects TRBV7-8 to TRBJ2-1; 10 nucleotides line up with TRBD2. The ends lost 5 bases at V and 7 bases at J; junction bases unmatched: 8. Germline values: CDR1 SGHVS, CDR2 FQNEAQ. CDR3 length: 15 amino acids. The CDR3 region is CASSPRRAGGNEQFF. In DNA, the CDR3 is TGTGCCAGCAGCCCGCGGAGAGCGGGGGGGAATGAGCAGTTCTTC.

The rearrangement links TRBV9 to TRBJ2-6, with D tentatively TRBD1 (6 bases). V lost 10 bases and J 0 bases, leaving 14 bases between the germline ends. CDR1 and CDR2 from the germline V gene are SGDLS and YYNGEE. CDR3 size: 15 residues. Here the CDR3 reads CASDRVSSGANVLTF. DNA for the CDR3: TGTGCCTCGGACAGAGTCTCCTCTGGGGCCAACGTCCTGACTTTC. The entire variable domain, with the rest obtained from reference TRBV9 and TRBJ2-6, is as follows: DSGVTQTPKHLITATGQRVTLRCSPRSGDLSVYWYQQSLDQGLQFLIQYYNGEERAKGNILERFSAQQFPDLHSELNLSSLELGDSALYFCASDRVSSGANVLTFGAGSRLTVL.

This clonotype has a handful of counts. V and J are TRBV4-1 and TRBJ1-5; D possibly corresponds to TRBD1 (5 bases). V lost 4 bases and J lost 6, with 19 bases in between. The CDR3 has 16 amino acids. From germline, CDR1 is MGHRA and CDR2 YSYEKL. CDR3 sequence reads: CASSPNRGGIAQPQHF. In nucleotides, the CDR3 is TGCGCCAGCAGCCCGAATCGGGGCGGGATAGCTCAGCCCCAGCATTTT.

This clonotype was seen many times. This chain joins TRBV4-1 and TRBJ1-1, with D uncertain. The V end was cut by 2 bases, the J end by 11 bases, with 15 bases between. The CDR3 contains 13 residues. The germline V gene encodes CDR1 MGHRA and CDR2 YSYEKL. CDR3 sequence: CASSQLGEVGAFF. DNA of the CDR3: TGCGCCAGCAGCCAACTGGGAGAGGTAGGGGCTTTCTTT.

The V gene is TRBV12-3 or TRBV12-4, the J gene TRBJ2-3, with TRBD1 as a possible D gene (6 bases). Trimming removed 6 bases from V and 3 bases from J, with 13 bases in between. The CDR3 consists of 14 residues. The CDR3, as DNA: TGTGCCAGCAGCCCCAGGGGACGGACAGATACGCAGTATTTT. It yields the protein CASSPRGRTDTQYF.

This clonotype has a count of ten or more. Here the CDR3 DNA reads TGTGCCAGTAAAGCCCTTGACGGAGGGCAAAAGGATACGCAGTATTTT. Encoded protein: CASKALDGGQKDTQYF. V and J are TRBV7-8 and TRBJ2-3, with D perhaps matching TRBD2 (6 bases). Trimming left V 9 bases short and J 6 bases short, with 25 bases between. Germline CDR1 and CDR2: SGHVS and FQNEAQ. This CDR3 is built from 16 residues. The variable domain in full, completed from reference TRBV7-8 and TRBJ2-3, reads GAGVSQSPRYKVAKRGQDVALRCDPISGHVSLFWYQQALGQGPEFLTYFQNEAQLDKSGLPSDRFFAERPEGSVSTLKIQRTQQEDSAVYLCASKALDGGQKDTQYFGPGTRLTVL.

This clonotype was detected only a few times. This chain uses TRBV7-6 with TRBJ1-2, with TRBD1 as a possible D gene (5 bases). The CDR3 is made up of 12 amino acids. Per the germline V gene, CDR1 is SGHVS and CDR2 is FNYEAQ. Trimming cost V 5 bases and J 7 bases, with 11 bases left between them. The CDR3, as DNA: TGTGCCAGCAGCCGGGGGGTGGTTGGCTACACCTTC. Its protein is CASSRGVVGYTF.

This clonotype was seen only a few times. The genes are TRBV19 and TRBJ2-2, with a tentative D call TRBD2 (5 bases). Germline CDR1 reads LNHDA; CDR2 reads SQIVND (reference sequence). The length of the CDR3 is 13 residues. V lost 5 bases and J lost 6, with 10 bases in between. CDR3 in amino acids: CASSFPEAGELFF. The DNA of the CDR3 is TGTGCCAGTAGTTTCCCGGAGGCCGGGGAGCTGTTTTTT. Combining the CDR3 with reference TRBV19 and TRBJ2-2 gives the whole variable domain DGGITQSPKYLFRKEGQNVTLSCEQNLNHDAMYWYRQDPGQGLRLIYYSQIVNDFQKGDIAEGYSVSREKKESFPLTVTSAQKNPTAFYLCASSFPEAGELFFGEGSRLTVL.